This entry concerns a single T cell receptor (beta chain). Sorted subsets were amplified in replicate PCRs using around 220 ng DNA, approximately 30,000 T cell genomes. The method was immunoSEQ multiplex PCR; TCRdb's version includes in-frame clones alone and lacks a portion of them. The table has about 2.3 million clones, 85% to 95% seen once; the top ten hold around 0.4%. This sample is part of a study of shared clonotypes between healthy human individuals. The CDR3 extends over 15 amino acids. Germline V gene sequence: CDR1 SGHTA, CDR2 FQGNSA. Unmatched junction bases numbered 7, after V lost 6 bases and J lost 0 bases. Into CD45RA+ naive and CD45RA-negative memory subsets, the CD4+ cells were split.

Sequencing was done on a sample of naive CD4+ T cells from PBMCs. The subset was: CD45RA+ positively selected. This clonotype was sampled from a man between 18 and 35 years old in good health. Some clones in this sample may be carry-over from other donors' samples. The chain employs TRBV7-2 and TRBJ1-1; 7 positions agree with TRBD1. The CDR3 sequence is CASRQRGLMNTEAFF. The CDR3 nucleotides read TGTGCCAGCAGGCAGAGGGGGCTCATGAACACTGAAGCTTTCTTT.